This entry is about one T cell receptor (beta chain). Germline V gives CDR1 LGHDT, CDR2 YNNKEL (reference sequence). The CDR3 is made up of 14 amino acids. Trimming removed 5 bases from V and 9 bases from J, with 17 bases in between. Authors' data handling: Scientists estimated how many nucleated cells there were by amplifying reference gene primers. Some clones are missing from TCRdb's copy, which holds only in-frame ones; the method was immunoSEQ multiplex PCR. For V, J and clone size, that table is used; D and trimming come from the DNA. Among about 190,000 clones listed, approximately 86% were seen once. These data belong to a study of blood T cell repertoires in COVID-19. Study summary: Italy, Spain and the United States were the sources of the convalescent and acute COVID-19 samples. In each case, the material was cDNA or gDNA derived from T cells, B-cell-depleted T cells, or PBMCs.

The clonotype comes from a man aged 40-49 years with active or convalescent COVID-19. Sequencing input: peripheral blood. The genes are TRBV3-1 (or the pseudogene TRBV3-2) and TRBJ1-5; D is ambiguous. In nucleotides, the CDR3 is TGTGCCAGCAGCTCTCACACCAGACTAGGGCCCCAGCATTTT. It specifies CASSSHTRLGPQHF.